This is a list of T cell receptor beta chains from one sample in a study of shared clonotypes between healthy human individuals. The protocol was immunoSEQ multiplex PCR, while the TCRdb copy is restricted to in-frame clones and leaves out a portion. The sample gives about 1,800,000 clones, about 95% of which show up once; around 1.2% is in the top ten. Sequenced material: naive CD8+ T cells sorted from blood. These receptors were taken from a man between 18 and 35 years old in good health. Each CDR3 is given with its conserved first and last residue. A D gene is named only where the DNA matches it firmly. Clone size, where shown, is once, few, many, or a class for clones that have expanded.

clone size: -; J gene: TRBJ1-2; D gene: -; V gene: TRBV6-5; CDR3 protein: CASSFGTHGYTF; CDR3 DNA: TGTGCCAGCAGTTTCGGGACACATGGCTACACCTTC
clone size: -; J gene: TRBJ2-7; D gene: -; V gene: TRBV5-6; CDR3 protein: CASSLEGTPYYEQYF; CDR3 DNA: TGTGCCAGCAGCTTGGAAGGGACACCTTACTACGAGCAGTACTTC
clone size: -; J gene: TRBJ2-3; D gene: -; V gene: TRBV6-5; CDR3 protein: CASRDSSTDTQYF; CDR3 DNA: TGTGCCAGCAGGGACAGTAGCACAGATACGCAGTATTTT
clone size: -; J gene: TRBJ1-1; D gene: -; V gene: TRBV7-6; CDR3 protein: CASSLAGEDTEAFF; CDR3 DNA: TGTGCCAGCAGCTTAGCCGGGGAGGACACTGAAGCTTTCTTT
clone size: once; J gene: TRBJ2-1; D gene: -; V gene: TRBV6-6; CDR3 protein: CASSYYSSSYNEQFF; CDR3 DNA: TGTGCCAGCAGTTACTATAGCTCTTCCTACAATGAGCAGTTCTTC
clone size: -; J gene: TRBJ2-3; D gene: -; V gene: TRBV27; CDR3 protein: CASSLGLATDTQYF; CDR3 DNA: TGTGCCAGCAGTTTAGGGCTAGCTACAGATACGCAGTATTTT
clone size: -; J gene: TRBJ2-7; D gene: -; V gene: TRBV4-2; CDR3 protein: CASSQDRASETYEQYF; CDR3 DNA: TGTGCCAGCAGCCAAGATAGGGCTAGCGAGACCTACGAGCAGTACTTC
clone size: -; J gene: TRBJ2-7; D gene: -; V gene: TRBV6-1; CDR3 protein: CASSEPGGLGEQYF; CDR3 DNA: TGTGCCAGCAGTGAACCTGGCGGGTTGGGAGAGCAGTACTTC
clone size: -; J gene: TRBJ2-1; D gene: TRBD1; V gene: TRBV19; CDR3 protein: CASSIVPGTGGNEQFF; CDR3 DNA: TGTGCCAGTAGTATAGTCCCCGGGACAGGGGGAAATGAGCAGTTCTTC
clone size: -; J gene: TRBJ1-2; D gene: TRBD1; V gene: TRBV4-1; CDR3 protein: CASSQRDRLLYGYTF; CDR3 DNA: TGCGCCAGCAGCCAACGGGACAGGCTGCTTTATGGCTACACCTTC
clone size: -; J gene: TRBJ1-1; D gene: -; V gene: TRBV27; CDR3 protein: CASSLSAGMNTEAFF; CDR3 DNA: TGTGCCAGCAGTTTATCTGCTGGAATGAACACTGAAGCTTTCTTT
clone size: -; J gene: TRBJ2-7; D gene: TRBD1; V gene: TRBV29-1; CDR3 protein: CSVEKGTGEREQYF; CDR3 DNA: TGCAGCGTTGAAAAAGGGACAGGGGAACGTGAGCAGTACTTC
clone size: -; J gene: TRBJ2-3; D gene: TRBD1; V gene: TRBV11-2; CDR3 protein: CASSLGTGVTDTQYF; CDR3 DNA: TGTGCCAGCAGCCTAGGGACAGGGGTCACAGATACGCAGTATTTT
clone size: -; J gene: TRBJ2-1; D gene: TRBD2; V gene: TRBV4-1; CDR3 protein: CASSAGTRWGEQFF; CDR3 DNA: TGCGCCAGCAGCGCCGGGACTAGATGGGGTGAGCAGTTCTTC
clone size: -; J gene: TRBJ2-2; D gene: -; V gene: TRBV10-3; CDR3 protein: CAIPVTGELFF; CDR3 DNA: TGTGCTATCCCAGTCACCGGGGAGCTGTTTTTT
clone size: once; J gene: TRBJ1-5; D gene: TRBD1; V gene: TRBV28; CDR3 protein: CASSPITGDQPQHF; CDR3 DNA: TGTGCCAGCAGTCCGATCACAGGGGATCAGCCCCAGCATTTT
clone size: -; J gene: TRBJ1-1; D gene: -; V gene: TRBV29-1; CDR3 protein: CSVEVPEAFF; CDR3 DNA: TGCAGCGTTGAGGTTCCTGAAGCTTTCTTT
clone size: few; J gene: TRBJ1-6; D gene: -; V gene: TRBV5-6; CDR3 protein: CASSFLRDLSPLHF; CDR3 DNA: TGTGCCAGCAGCTTCTTAAGGGACCTTTCACCCCTCCACTTT
clone size: -; J gene: TRBJ1-3; D gene: -; V gene: TRBV6-5; CDR3 protein: CASSPLWGRTGLIYF; CDR3 DNA: TGTGCCAGCAGTCCCTTATGGGGCCGTACAGGGCTAATATATTTT
clone size: -; J gene: TRBJ1-2; D gene: TRBD1; V gene: TRBV19; CDR3 protein: CASSIGTGEYGYTF; CDR3 DNA: TGTGCCAGTAGTATAGGCACAGGGGAGTATGGCTACACCTTC
clone size: -; J gene: TRBJ2-7; D gene: TRBD1; V gene: TRBV18; CDR3 protein: CASSPTGTGFGEQYF; CDR3 DNA: TGTGCCAGCTCACCAACCGGGACAGGGTTTGGCGAGCAGTACTTC
clone size: -; J gene: TRBJ2-5; D gene: -; V gene: TRBV7-9; CDR3 protein: CASSLASGTSQETQYF; CDR3 DNA: TGTGCCAGCAGCTTAGCGTCCGGGACGTCGCAAGAGACCCAGTACTTC
clone size: -; J gene: TRBJ1-2; D gene: TRBD1; V gene: TRBV9; CDR3 protein: CASSPPGQGLYGYTF; CDR3 DNA: TGTGCCAGCAGCCCCCCGGGACAGGGGCTCTATGGCTACACCTTC
clone size: -; J gene: TRBJ2-7; D gene: TRBD1; V gene: TRBV4-3; CDR3 protein: CASSQDRGPPPYEQYF; CDR3 DNA: TGCGCCAGCAGCCAAGACAGGGGGCCGCCCCCCTACGAGCAGTACTTC
clone size: -; J gene: TRBJ2-7; D gene: TRBD1; V gene: TRBV4-1; CDR3 protein: CASSHPGGPGEQYF; CDR3 DNA: TGCGCCAGCAGCCATCCAGGGGGTCCCGGCGAGCAGTACTTC
clone size: -; J gene: TRBJ2-2; D gene: -; V gene: TRBV7-2; CDR3 protein: CASSLGHSNTGELFF; CDR3 DNA: TGTGCCAGCAGCTTAGGGCACTCGAACACCGGGGAGCTGTTTTTT
clone size: once; J gene: TRBJ2-1; D gene: TRBD1; V gene: TRBV11-2; CDR3 protein: CASSGDRVSYNEQFF; CDR3 DNA: TGTGCCAGCAGCGGGGACAGGGTTTCGTACAATGAGCAGTTCTTC
clone size: -; J gene: TRBJ2-2; D gene: -; V gene: TRBV28; CDR3 protein: CASSLWAEGRGGELFF; CDR3 DNA: TGTGCCAGCAGTTTATGGGCGGAGGGAAGAGGCGGGGAGCTGTTTTTT
clone size: -; J gene: TRBJ2-1; D gene: TRBD2; V gene: TRBV11-2; CDR3 protein: CASSPPWTSGADNEQFF; CDR3 DNA: TGTGCCAGCAGCCCTCCATGGACTAGCGGAGCGGACAATGAGCAGTTCTTC
clone size: -; J gene: TRBJ1-6; D gene: TRBD1; V gene: TRBV10-3; CDR3 protein: CAISEDRENSPLHF; CDR3 DNA: TGTGCCATCAGTGAGGACAGGGAAAATTCACCCCTCCACTTT
clone size: once; J gene: TRBJ1-6; D gene: -; V gene: TRBV6-1; CDR3 protein: CASSEHREYSYNSPLHF; CDR3 DNA: TGTGCCAGCAGTGAACACAGGGAGTACTCCTATAATTCACCCCTCCACTTT
clone size: -; J gene: TRBJ1-6; D gene: -; V gene: TRBV7-6; CDR3 protein: CASSLEPNSPLHF; CDR3 DNA: TGTGCCAGCAGCTTAGAACCCAATTCACCCCTCCACTTT
clone size: -; J gene: TRBJ1-5; D gene: TRBD1; V gene: TRBV6-5; CDR3 protein: CASSSTQGNQPQHF; CDR3 DNA: TGTGCCAGCAGCTCCACACAGGGGAATCAGCCCCAGCATTTT
clone size: once; J gene: TRBJ1-4; D gene: TRBD1; V gene: TRBV10-1; CDR3 protein: CASSDPETGNEKLFF; CDR3 DNA: TGCGCCAGCAGTGACCCCGAGACAGGGAACGAAAAACTGTTTTTT
clone size: once; J gene: TRBJ2-7; D gene: TRBD2; V gene: TRBV7-9; CDR3 protein: CASSSGLAGEWDGEQYF; CDR3 DNA: TGTGCCAGCAGCTCGGGACTAGCGGGGGAGTGGGATGGCGAGCAGTACTTC
clone size: -; J gene: TRBJ2-7; D gene: TRBD2; V gene: TRBV10-1; CDR3 protein: CASSPSIAGSAYEQYF; CDR3 DNA: TGCGCCAGCAGCCCTTCCATAGCGGGTTCCGCCTACGAGCAGTACTTC
clone size: -; J gene: TRBJ1-1; D gene: -; V gene: TRBV28; CDR3 protein: CASSLRPNTEAFF; CDR3 DNA: TGTGCCAGCAGCCTAAGACCGAACACTGAAGCTTTCTTT
clone size: -; J gene: TRBJ1-1; D gene: TRBD1; V gene: TRBV6-5; CDR3 protein: CAVRDSRNTEAFF; CDR3 DNA: TGTGCGGTAAGGGACAGTAGGAACACTGAAGCTTTCTTT
clone size: -; J gene: TRBJ2-1; D gene: TRBD2; V gene: TRBV6-5; CDR3 protein: CASSYILAGAYNEQFF; CDR3 DNA: TGTGCCAGCAGTTATATACTAGCGGGAGCATACAATGAGCAGTTCTTC
clone size: once; J gene: TRBJ2-3; D gene: -; V gene: TRBV30; CDR3 protein: CAWSGQDRRTDTQYF; CDR3 DNA: TGTGCCTGGAGTGGACAGGATCGGCGCACAGATACGCAGTATTTT
clone size: -; J gene: TRBJ2-3; D gene: -; V gene: TRBV10-1; CDR3 protein: CASSPRGEGLGDTQYF; CDR3 DNA: TGCGCCAGCAGTCCCCGGGGTGAAGGTTTAGGAGATACGCAGTATTTT
clone size: -; J gene: TRBJ2-3; D gene: -; V gene: TRBV29-1; CDR3 protein: CSAEGQGTQYF; CDR3 DNA: TGCAGCGCCGAAGGGCAGGGTACGCAGTATTTT
clone size: -; J gene: TRBJ2-1; D gene: TRBD2; V gene: TRBV4-1; CDR3 protein: CASSQRGTSGVDEQFF; CDR3 DNA: TGCGCCAGCAGCCAACGAGGGACTAGCGGGGTCGATGAGCAGTTCTTC